This T cell receptor (beta chain) was observed in a study of cytomegalovirus exposure and HLA in healthy donors (dated by TCRdb to about 2017). Background on the whole study: In an earlier analysis of fewer than 750 of the donors, approximately 260 Gb of sequence data and approximately 120 million unique TCR beta sequences from 180 million or so T cells were reported. An early release that covered about 600 HLA-typed donors contained around 330 gigabases of sequencing data and tens of millions of unique TCR sequences. Of the approximately 400 genotyped donors, about 84% fell in the genetic ancestry cluster associated with self-reported Caucasian donors. The study aimed to test whether cataloging public T cell receptors could reveal signatures of past pathogen exposure. The study profiled the T cell repertoires of some 610 subjects by immunosequencing and related them to cytomegalovirus serostatus. In addition to the first cohort of several hundred subjects, a separate validation cohort of over 90 different subjects was used. To predict cytomegalovirus infection status, the study brought together high-throughput TCR immunosequencing, statistical association of individual TCRs with disease status, and machine learning. To study patterns of TCR occurrence, a later analysis re-analyzed previously published TCR beta repertoires from several hundred donors and added high-resolution HLA genotyping. Rather than drawing on any new phenotypic data, the later analysis identified candidate immune exposures from TCR beta sequences and the way those sequences occurred across donors. In an earlier analysis of roughly 580 of the donors, high-throughput TCR beta sequencing was used to judge whether each TCR beta V gene segment behaved as functional or pseudogenic. Donor age, sex, ethnicity and CMV serostatus were collected together with the repertoire data. A later genetic analysis took genome-wide SNP genotypes for about three fifths of the 666 donors and used that subset as a discovery cohort. All discovery cohort repertoires had been generated on a single sequencing platform. Both class I and class II loci were covered by HLA typing, at four-digit resolution. The number of donors typed differed by locus, with about 629-640 for A, B, C, DRB1 and DQB1, roughly 520 for DQA1, over 600 for DPA1, and around 450 for DPB1. Roughly 5 DR-DQ haplotypes were handled as single units for association and clustering, since linkage in the cohort was strong. Across some 400 genotyped donors of the cohort, an average of about 240,000 unique TCR beta nucleotide sequences per donor were sequenced, and approximately 17% of those sequences were non-productive. Study-wide findings and limitations: HLA typing was unavailable for some donors at each locus, so association tests used only the typed subset. In a later analysis, some 18,000 TCR beta sequences were associated with specific HLA alleles at a false discovery rate of 0.05. A further reported finding was that TCR beta sequences accurately predicted the HLA-A and HLA-B alleles for most subjects in the first cohort. The sequencing pipeline was judged likely to have produced a cluster of highly shared sequence variants as a technical artifact. Presence/absence analyses assumed roughly uniform sequencing depth across donors, an assumption that may not hold. Assigning TCR associations to individual alleles was difficult when HLA alleles, especially DR and DQ, strongly co-occurred. In a later genetic analysis, fewer N-insertions in productive TCRs were reported among donors in an Asian-associated ancestry cluster than the approximately 670-donor mean. According to the authors, the approach could potentially be generalized to other disease states and immunological phenotypes. In the study, around 150 TCR beta chains were listed as associated with cytomegalovirus. According to a later analysis, most CMV-associated TCR beta chains appeared to be HLA-restricted, and the HLA associations seemed to be driven largely by CMV exposure. In this cohort, only TCR beta chains were sequenced, and detectable features were limited by the absence of alpha or paired-chain data. An association between a missense DCLRE1C variant and V-gene and J-gene trimming of TCR beta chains was found in a later genetic analysis and replicated in an independent cohort. Most TCR sequences were seen in very few donors, while some public TCRs were found in many individuals. Cytomegalovirus status was reported to be diagnosed by the classifier with high specificity and sensitivity in both the original and validation cohorts. A few of the identified cytomegalovirus-associated TCR beta chains were confirmed in vitro to be specific for cytomegalovirus antigens. Compared with equally common non-associated chains, HLA-associated TCR beta chains in a later analysis were more clonally expanded and had lower generation probabilities. According to a later analysis, TCR association rates differed among HLA loci, with DRB1 alleles showing the most associated TCRs and HLA-C alleles showing the fewest. Broadly in line with IMGT annotations, most TCR beta V segments showed up in productive rearrangements about 87% or about 30% of the time in an earlier analysis of roughly 590 of the donors. For the cohort, immune exposure information was limited to CMV serostatus. In a later analysis, several top co-occurrence clusters were reported to appear linked to parvovirus B19, influenza, CMV and Epstein-Barr virus. Correlated functional status among segregating V segments might be attributable to linkage disequilibrium, but an unknown experimental factor could not be ruled out. Some IMGT-functional V segments, including TRBV6-2 and TRBV6-3, could not be distinguished by the 87-base-pair reads and were therefore excluded. Because counts were too low, seventeen rarely observed V segments, including chromosome 9 orphons, were left out of the earlier analysis of a few hundred of the donors.

Libraries were built with the immunoSEQ multiplex PCR assay. For the multiplex PCR, a mixture combining 60 forward primers for TCR Vbeta segments and 13 reverse primers for TCR Jbeta segments was used. Amplification of the CDR3 region of rearranged TCR beta genes was performed with a multiplex PCR assay on genomic DNA. The amplified TCR beta libraries were sequenced on the Illumina HiSeq System as 87-base-pair reads. Under the source paper's analysis protocol: A later analysis counted 65 million to 90 million unique TCR beta chains across the 550 to 750 repertoires, and some 11 million of these chains were shared by at least two donors. A nearest-neighbor algorithm error-corrected the raw reads and collapsed the reads into unique sequences, merging closely related sequences to remove PCR and sequencing errors. V, D and J gene segments were assigned by aligning CDR3 sequences to IMGT reference sequences. For a sequence to be retained, a match of at least six nucleotides was required to both a V gene segment and a J gene segment. A rearrangement was called productive if the CDR3 had no stop codons and remained in frame with V and J, and every other rearrangement was called non-productive. Following IMGT convention, CDR3 was defined as the stretch from the second conserved V-encoded cysteine up to the conserved J-encoded phenylalanine. Sequences without an unambiguous match to a single V gene segment were excluded from the earlier analysis of approximately 560 of the donors. An earlier analysis of over 450 of the donors classified V segments as functional when productive rearrangements were above 56.7% and as segregating when the standard deviation between donors was above 5%. A statistical classification framework was built for diagnosing cytomegalovirus status from the catalog of TCR beta chain sequences. A later analysis assigned V and J genes by comparing TCR nucleotide sequences with IMGT/GENE-DB human TR gene sequences. Using the TCRdist pipeline, a later analysis assigned CDR3 sequences along with most-parsimonious VDJ recombination scenarios. In a later analysis, every TCR beta chain was defined by the combination of its CDR3 amino acid sequence and its V-gene family, and reads without a unique V-gene family were dropped. In a later analysis, around 650 highly shared, low-generation-probability nucleotide sequences were removed to address suspected cross-contamination and a sequencing artifact. A later analysis calculated a clonal expansion index for each public chain from normalized within-repertoire ranks of inferred template counts. In a later analysis, generation probabilities were computed with a VDJ recombination model fitted to out-of-frame rearrangements, and the resulting probabilities were checked against IGoR. In a later analysis, TCR-TCR, TCR-HLA and TCR-CMV co-occurrence was scored with hypergeometric tests, and a repertoire-size bias correction was applied to TCR pairs. In a later analysis, false discovery rates were estimated by permuting HLA or CMV assignments 20 times. In a later analysis, co-occurring TCRs were grouped using DBSCAN, and TCRdist sequence similarity was added for clustering within HLA-allele-positive subsets. Co-occurrence clustering excluded repertoires with fewer than 30,000 or more than 120,000 public chains, plus five with anomalous nucleotide sharing. TCRdb mirrors the immuneACCESS table, restricted to in-frame sequences. Some clones are absent from its copies; in checked studies, under half trace to an unresolved V gene, and the reason for the others is unknown. For V, J and clone size, that table is used; D and trimming come from the DNA. In this sample the table shows 35,000 to 45,000 clones, almost 70% of which occur a single time. The biggest ten clones account for less than 8.5% of the sample.

In total, over 600 healthy bone marrow donors made up the cohort. At the time of sampling, all cohort members were nominally healthy, though unrecorded immune exposures were likely present. The donor was CMV seronegative and was included in the group of under 450 seronegative cohort members. Each donor provided a peripheral blood sample, and peripheral blood mononuclear cells were used for TCR beta sequencing. The Qiagen DNeasy Blood Extraction Kit was used to extract genomic DNA from the blood cell samples. Here V drops 0 bases and J drops 1 base, and the junction holds 1 base not matched to any gene. The cysteine opens and the phenylalanine closes a CDR3 of 15 amino acids. Of all the DNA, just the CDR3 is kept, 45 bases in frame from base 1. From a lookup of the germline V gene, CDR1 and CDR2 are SGHVS and FNYEAQ. About this clone: Its antigen has not been determined. No clone much larger than this one lies a single base away; base qualities are absent.

The sequence is built from TRBV7-6 and TRBJ1-1, with 8 bases in between that match TRBD1. The clonotype comes from a man aged 25 to 40 in good health and CMV-seronegative. Sequencing was done on a sample of PBMCs. The sequenced DNA is TGTGCCAGCAGCTTAGCCGGACAGGGGAACACTGAAGCTTTCTTT. This translates into CASSLAGQGNTEAFF.